Presented here are 10 T cell receptor beta chains from one specimen sequenced in a study of T cell responses to AZD1222 COVID-19 vaccine. The protocol was immunoSEQ multiplex PCR, while the TCRdb copy is restricted to in-frame clones and leaves out a portion. The table shows 120,000 or so clones, with under 90% occurring only once. The sequencing here drew on peripheral blood, taken on day 0 of AZD1222 vaccination. The source is an adult in good health.

This clone has just one count. V and J are TRBV29-1 and TRBJ1-2; possible D gene TRBD1, 5 bases. The V and J ends lost 3 bases and 7 bases respectively, with 15 bases between them. This CDR3 is built from 13 residues. Germline CDR1 reads SQVTM; CDR2 reads ANQGSEA. Written as DNA, the CDR3 is TGCAGCGTTGACCCAGGGACGGTGGGTGGCTACACCTTC. This sequence encodes CSVDPGTVGGYTF.

In DNA form, the CDR3 reads TGTGCCAGCAGCTTGGCGCTAGCGGGAGAACCCAAAAACATTCAGTACTTC. This sequence encodes CASSLALAGEPKNIQYF. The chain uses TRBV5-6 and TRBJ2-4; the match to TRBD2 covers 10 bases. The J segment lost 2 bases and the V segment lost 0 bases, leaving 5 bases of the junction unmatched. The CDR3 runs to 17 residues. Germline V gives CDR1 SGHDT, CDR2 YYEEEE.

The chain has TRBV11-3 and TRBJ1-1, with D maybe TRBD1 (5 bases). Germline V gene sequence: CDR1 SGHNT, CDR2 YENEEA. Trimming took off 5 bases at V and 5 bases at J, with 21 bases between the two ends. The CDR3 has 16 residues. The CDR3 sequence: CASSMGRVAHTTEAFF. As DNA, the CDR3 is TGTGCCAGCAGCATGGGCAGGGTGGCCCACACTACTGAAGCTTTCTTT. The entire variable domain, with the rest obtained from reference TRBV11-3 and TRBJ1-1, is as follows: EAGVVQSPRYKIIEKKQPVAFWCNPISGHNTLYWYLQNLGQGPELLIRYENEEAVDDSQLPKDRFSAERLKGVDSTLKIQPAELGDSAVYLCASSMGRVAHTTEAFFGQGTRLTVV.

The chain carries TRBV19 and TRBJ1-4, with D perhaps TRBD1 (6 bases). The CDR3 has 18 residues. Between the trimmed V and J ends, which lost 0 bases and 0 bases, there was a span of 14 bases. Looked up from germline, CDR1 is LNHDA and CDR2 is SQIVND (reference sequence). CDR3 coding DNA: TGTGCCAGTAGTATAGATCTAGGGGGGTCAACAACTAATGAAAAACTGTTTTTT. The encoded protein is CASSIDLGGSTTNEKLFF.

The gene calls are TRBV6-5 and TRBJ1-2, with TRBD1 as a possible D gene (5 bases). Germline values: CDR1 MNHEY, CDR2 SVGAGI. The CDR3 length is 11 residues. Trimming removed 8 bases at V and 8 bases at J, with 12 bases between. CDR3 coding DNA: TGTGCCAGCTCCCCCGGGGACGGCTACACCTTC. Translated: CASSPGDGYTF.

The rearrangement uses TRBV7-9 and TRBJ2-3; 11 positions agree with TRBD2. The CDR3 totals 16 residues. Unmatched junction bases numbered 4, after V lost 5 bases and J lost 0 bases. Germline lookup yields CDR1 SEHNR and CDR2 FQNEAQ (reference sequence). CDR3 amino acids: CASSISSGRSTDTQYF. The CDR3 DNA sequence: TGTGCCAGCAGCATTTCTAGCGGGAGGAGCACAGATACGCAGTATTTT.

CDR3 residues: CASSALRGSYNEQFF. The DNA of the CDR3 is TGTGCCAGCAGCGCCCTTAGGGGCTCCTACAATGAGCAGTTCTTC. The chain carries TRBV7-2 and TRBJ2-1, with D perhaps TRBD1 (5 bases). V was shortened by 5 bases and J by 0 bases, with 11 bases between the two germline ends. The germline V gene has CDR1 SGHTA and CDR2 FQGNSA. The CDR3 runs to 15 residues.

The V and J genes are TRBV5-6 and TRBJ1-3; no definite D call. The CDR3 length is 14 residues. The germline CDR1 and CDR2 sequences are SGHDT and YYEEEE. V was cut by 4 bases and J by 0 bases, with 8 bases left in between. Written as DNA, the CDR3 is TGTGCCAGCAGCACCGTACACTCTGGAAACACCATATATTTT. Its protein is CASSTVHSGNTIYF.

This sequence joins TRBV11-2 and TRBJ1-2; perhaps TRBD1 as D (5 bases). Germline V gene sequence: CDR1 SGHAT, CDR2 FQNNGV. This CDR3 contains 15 residues. V lost 5 bases and J 3 bases, leaving 16 bases between the germline ends. CDR3 loop: CASSPPAQVDYGYTF. The CDR3 nucleotides read TGTGCCAGCAGCCCGCCGGCACAGGTGGACTATGGCTACACCTTC.

The CDR3 loop is CASSRGTGRSMNTEAFF. CDR3 in DNA: TGTGCCAGTAGTAGGGGGACAGGGAGGTCGATGAACACTGAAGCTTTCTTT. This chain connects TRBV19 to TRBJ1-1; 9 bases map to TRBD1. CDR1 LNHDA and CDR2 SQIVND come from the germline V gene (reference sequence). V was clipped by 4 bases and J by 0 bases; unmatched bases: 9. CDR3 length: 17 residues. Full variable domain (rest looked up from reference TRBV19 and TRBJ1-1): DGGITQSPKYLFRKEGQNVTLSCEQNLNHDAMYWYRQDPGQGLRLIYYSQIVNDFQKGDIAEGYSVSREKKESFPLTVTSAQKNPTAFYLCASSRGTGRSMNTEAFFGQGTRLTVV.